One and the same sample provided the 10 T cell receptor beta chains below, sequenced in a study of graft-versus-host responses after intestinal transplantation. Only in-frame clones appear in the TCRdb table, and some are missing; sequencing was by immunoSEQ multiplex PCR. Of about 99,000 clones listed, 92% are singletons. Which antigens these TCRs recognize remains unknown. Here the sequenced sample was unstimulated CD8+ T cells sorted from spleen or lymph node cells, taken before transplant. All receptors derive from a human donor who was the organ donor for an intestinal transplant.

This clone occurred once. The chain carries TRBV7-9 and TRBJ1-3; maybe TRBD1 (5 bases). The germline V and J ends were trimmed by 1 base and 0 bases, with 10 bases remaining between them. The germline V gene encodes CDR1 SEHNR and CDR2 FQNEAQ (reference sequence). This CDR3 contains 16 residues. The CDR3 sequence: CASSLVTVDSGNTIYF. As DNA, the CDR3 is TGTGCCAGCAGCTTAGTGACAGTTGACTCTGGAAACACCATATATTTT.

The V call is TRBV2, the J call TRBJ1-4, with 10 bases that match TRBD1. J gave up 7 bases and V 0 bases, and 8 bases lay outside the gene matches. Germline V gene lookup returns CDR1 SNHLY and CDR2 FYNNEI. The CDR3 consists of 17 residues. The CDR3 nucleotides read TGTGCCAGCAGTGAAGCGCTGTTGACAGGGGGCGGTGAAAAACTGTTTTTT. It codes for CASSEALLTGGGEKLFF.

The gene calls are TRBV28 and TRBJ2-6; D perhaps matches TRBD1 (7 bases). V gave up 5 bases and J gave up 0 bases, with 26 bases separating them. Germline CDR1 MDHEN, CDR2 SYDVKM. CDR3 length equals 21 residues. The CDR3 DNA follows: TGTGCCAGCAGTCCCCATTTTACGAAAACAGGGGACTTCTCTGGGGCCAACGTCCTGACTTTC. The encoded protein is CASSPHFTKTGDFSGANVLTF.

This clone was detected only once. The chain links TRBV15 to TRBJ2-7; a weak D match, TRBD1 (6 bases). Germline CDR1 reads LNHNV; CDR2 reads YYDKDF (reference sequence). V lost 2 bases and J 1 base, leaving 18 bases between the germline ends. The CDR3 has 17 residues. The CDR3 region has the DNA TGTGCCACCAGCAGACCGGAAAAGGACAGAGAGTCCTACGAGCAGTACTTC. It translates to CATSRPEKDRESYEQYF.

The V call is TRBV4-2, the J call TRBJ1-1; D gene uncertain. Between the trimmed V and J ends, which lost 7 bases and 4 bases, there was a span of 16 bases. This CDR3 has 14 residues. The V gene's germline CDR1 is LGHNA and CDR2 YNFKEQ. In DNA form, the CDR3 reads TGTGCCAGCACGTCGTTCTTGGGCCCCACTGAAGCTTTCTTT. Its protein product is CASTSFLGPTEAFF.

This rearrangement joins TRBV6-1 to TRBJ1-4; D is undetermined. Germline V gene data show CDR1 as MNHNS and CDR2 as SASEGT. Trimming took off 5 bases at V and 8 bases at J, with 15 bases between the two ends. This CDR3 has 14 amino acids. DNA for the CDR3: TGTGCCAGCAGTCCCTCGGGGTTAGGAGAAAAACTGTTTTTT. This codes for CASSPSGLGEKLFF.

A word on this clone: Different DNA sequences within this sample yield the same CDR3. In DNA form, the CDR3 reads TGCGCCAGCAGCCCGGTCTCCCTAGCAGGAGGGGGGGGAAATTACAATGAGCAGTTCTTC. Its translation is CASSPVSLAGGGGNYNEQFF. The J gene is TRBJ2-1, the V gene TRBV4-1; perhaps TRBD2 as D (7 bases). Germline V gene data show CDR1 as MGHRA and CDR2 as YSYEKL. The germline V and J ends were trimmed by 4 bases and 4 bases, with 29 bases remaining between them. This CDR3 comprises 20 residues.

The rearrangement joins TRBV5-6 to TRBJ2-2; 7 bases line up with TRBD1. The CDR3 runs 17 residues. V shed 2 bases and J 4 bases; nucleotides not matched to a gene: 11. Germline V gene data show CDR1 as SGHDT and CDR2 as YYEEEE. CDR3 sequence (DNA): TGTGCCAGCAGCTTCAATACGCGACAGGGTAGCACCGGGGAGCTGTTTTTT. This translates into CASSFNTRQGSTGELFF.

This chain uses TRBV19 with TRBJ1-1, with a weak D call TRBD1 (6 bases). There are 14 residues in the CDR3. V lost 7 bases and J 0 bases, leaving 12 bases between the germline ends. CDR1 and CDR2 from the germline V gene are LNHDA and SQIVND (reference sequence). This CDR3 is CASTRQAMNTEAFF. CDR3 in DNA: TGTGCCAGTACCCGACAGGCCATGAACACTGAAGCTTTCTTT.

There are a few counts of this clone. The J gene is TRBJ1-5, the V gene TRBV25-1; D is unresolved. The germline V gene encodes CDR1 MGHDK and CDR2 SYGVNS. CDR3 length equals 14 residues. The ends were cut back, 3 bases at V and 0 bases at J, with 6 bases in the middle. CDR3 sequence: CASSEGGSNQPQHF. DNA of the CDR3: TGTGCCAGCAGTGAGGGAGGTAGCAATCAGCCCCAGCATTTT.